The following is a T cell receptor beta chain sequence with its context. Its specificity is not known. The CDR3 extends over 14 amino acids. Germline CDR1 and CDR2: MDHEN and SYDVKM. The entry originates in a study of CXCR3-negative and CXCR3-positive naive CD8 T cells. Overall study findings and caveats: Both of the naive subsets showed about the same high diversity, but memory CD8+ cells had much less.

In preparing the TRB cDNA libraries, 5' RACE with UMI labels was used. TCRdb re-called the 5' RACE reads and gives one entry per CDR3 protein, without DNA. The table for this sample gives some 56,000 distinct CDR3 sequences. This clonotype originated in a human donor in good health. Some clones in this sample may be carry-over from other donors' samples. This rearrangement joins TRBV28 to TRBJ1-5. Sequenced: memory CD8+ T cells from blood. This CDR3 reads CASRGIYSNQPQHF.